Listed here are 10 T cell receptor beta chains from one sample, sequenced in a study of post-analysis software for immune sequencing data. Overall study results and limits: Patients had higher frequencies than controls of roughly 5 TRBV segments, including TRBV5-6, TRBV5-1 and TRBV20-1.

Each TCR beta cDNA library carried unique molecular identifiers. Each CDR3 protein is one row after TCRdb ran MiXCR on the PCR reads. The sample consists of about 150,000 distinct CDR3 sequences, 30% of them appearing once. The antigens for these receptors are not known. Specimen: blood. Receptor source: a girl aged 5-17 years with multiple sclerosis.

This clonotype was picked up many times. The chain is built from TRBV7-3 and TRBJ2-3; possibly TRBD2 for D (5 bases). V was clipped by 5 bases and J by 1 base, with 10 bases between them. This CDR3 has 14 amino acids. Per germline, CDR1 SGHTA and CDR2 FQGTGA. DNA of the CDR3: TGTGCCAGCAGCCCCCTGCGGGGCACAGATACGCAGTATTTT. Translation gives CASSPLRGTDTQYF.

J is TRBJ2-3 and V is TRBV5-1, with 12 positions matching TRBD2. J was trimmed by 0 bases and V by 5 bases; bases with no gene match: 10. Per the germline V gene, CDR1 is SGHRS and CDR2 is YFSETQ. The CDR3 totals 18 residues. CDR3 sequence reads: CASSLTSGGYTSTDTQYF. The CDR3 bases are TGCGCCAGCAGTCTGACTAGCGGGGGCTACACTAGCACAGATACGCAGTATTTT.

Comments on this clonotype: A much bigger clone sits one base away, suggesting this may be a read error. The chain uses TRBV29-1 and TRBJ2-1; possibly TRBD1 or TRBD2 for D (5 bases each). This CDR3 spans 17 amino acids. Trimming stripped 7 bases from V and 5 bases from J, with 27 bases between. Per the germline V gene, CDR1 is SQVTM and CDR2 is ANQGSEA. The CDR3 DNA is TGCAGCGCTAGGGGTGGTGGGGGACGGGCGAAACACAATGAGCAGTTCTTC. Protein product: CSARGGGGRAKHNEQFF.

At least ten counts were recorded for this clonotype. The rearrangement uses TRBV29-1 and TRBJ2-1, with 14 nucleotides matching TRBD2. With 6 bases clipped from V and 5 bases from J, the junction kept 15 bases outside the gene matches. Per germline, CDR1 SQVTM and CDR2 ANQGSEA. This CDR3 contains 18 residues. Here the CDR3 DNA reads TGCAGCGTCTCCCGCAGACTAGCGGGAGGGCCAGAGGACAATGAGCAGTTCTTC. Translating it yields CSVSRRLAGGPEDNEQFF.

This clonotype was detected ten times or more. The CDR3 spells CASSLLPNEQFF. The CDR3 nucleotides are TGTGCCAGCAGTCTTTTACCCAATGAGCAGTTCTTC. The chain carries TRBV6-6 and TRBJ2-1; D not resolved. Per germline, CDR1 MNHNY and CDR2 SVGAGI (reference sequence). With 5 bases removed from V and 6 bases from J, the gap between germline ends came to 8 bases. The CDR3 is 12 residues long.

This clonotype was seen repeatedly, ten times or more. This rearrangement joins TRBV6-5 to TRBJ2-4; D ambiguous. This CDR3 spans 15 amino acids. V was cut by 2 bases and J by 2 bases, with 10 bases left in between. Germline CDR1 is MNHEY and CDR2 is SVGAGI. Written as DNA, the CDR3 is TGTGCCAGCAGTTACGGTGCAGGCCCCAAAAACATTCAGTACTTC. It yields the protein CASSYGAGPKNIQYF.

V usage is TRBV7-2 and J usage is TRBJ2-5, with D uncertain. Germline V CDR1 and CDR2: SGHTA, FQGNSA. The CDR3 length is 14 residues. The V and J ends lost 4 bases and 11 bases respectively, with 20 bases between them. DNA of the CDR3: TGTGCCAGCAGCTACGGGCCGTTGCCCAATGAGCAGTACTTC. Residues: CASSYGPLPNEQYF.

The genes are TRBV12-3 or TRBV12-4 and TRBJ2-1, with 14 bases that match TRBD2. J lost 0 bases, V lost 8 bases, and 9 bases had no gene match. This CDR3 is 18 amino acids long. CDR3 loop: CASGSTSGRAVSYNEQFF. The CDR3 DNA follows: TGTGCCAGCGGGTCGACTAGCGGGAGGGCCGTCTCCTACAATGAGCAGTTCTTC.

This clonotype was counted ten times or more. The V and J genes are TRBV4-1 and TRBJ2-1; D unclear. Germline-derived CDR1 and CDR2 are MGHRA and YSYEKL. This CDR3 is 17 amino acids long. The V end was cut by 0 bases, the J end by 0 bases, with 12 bases between. As DNA, the CDR3 is TGCGCCAGCAGCCAAGACACGATCGTTGGCTCCTACAATGAGCAGTTCTTC. It translates to CASSQDTIVGSYNEQFF.

At least ten counts were recorded for this clonotype. V gene TRBV5-1 combines with J gene TRBJ2-1; tentatively, D is TRBD1 (6 bases). This CDR3 region has 12 residues. V was trimmed by 2 bases and J by 10 bases, leaving 10 bases between them. Germline V gene data show CDR1 as SGHRS and CDR2 as YFSETQ. This chain's CDR3 is CASSFPGEEQFF. In nucleotides, the CDR3 is TGCGCCAGCAGCTTTCCAGGGGAGGAGCAGTTCTTC.